Below, 23 T cell receptor beta chains from the same sample are listed, as sequenced in a study of Tregs in tolerant kidney transplant recipients. Sequencing was performed with immunoSEQ multiplex PCR; in TCRdb, only in-frame clones are kept and a portion is missing. This repertoire includes about 33,000 clones. The source was CD8+ T cells from blood, collected before the transplant. Receptor source: a human donor who received a combined kidney and bone marrow transplant.

Details on this clone: The read comes to an end 3 residues before the CDR3 does, leaving the germline J gene to fill in the end. This sequence joins TRBV20-1 and TRBJ2-2; TRBD1 is a possible D gene (7 bases). Trimming shortened V by 6 bases and J by 1 base, and 15 bases separated the two germline ends. The CDR3 loop spans 15 amino acids. Germline values: CDR1 DFQATT, CDR2 SNEGSKA (reference sequence). The CDR3 sequence is CSARRQGGNTGELFF. The sequenced CDR3 bases are TGCAGTGCCCGCCGACAGGGAGGGAACACCGGGGAG.

The CDR3 sequence: CASSSGGYNEQFF. The covered CDR3 bases are TGTGCCAGTAGTAGCGGGGGTTACAATGAG. The J gene is TRBJ2-1, the V gene TRBV19, with 7 bases fitting TRBD2. The read ends 3 residues before the CDR3 terminus; that terminus is restored from the germline J gene. The J segment lost 4 bases and the V segment lost 4 bases, leaving 1 base of the junction unmatched. The CDR3 loop spans 13 amino acids. CDR1 and CDR2 from the germline V gene are LNHDA and SQIVND (reference sequence).

About this clone itself: The read ends 3 residues shy of where the CDR3 ends; the end is completed using the germline J gene. The rearrangement links TRBV7-9 to TRBJ2-1; D ambiguous. Germline-derived CDR1 and CDR2 are SEHNR and FQNEAQ (reference sequence). V was cut by 0 bases and J by 9 bases, with 9 bases left in between. The CDR3 length is 13 residues. The CDR3 DNA, read in part, is TGTGCCAGCAGCTTAGCGGCTTTGTCTGAG. This codes for CASSLAALSE. The whole CDR3 is CASSLAALSEQFF.

As regards this clone: Coverage ceases 3 residues before the CDR3 finishes, and the germline J gene fills in the end. The chain employs TRBV12-5 and TRBJ1-1; tentatively, D is TRBD1 (5 bases). From germline, CDR1 is LGHNT and CDR2 FRNRAP. CDR3 length: 12 amino acids. V was clipped by 2 bases and J by 4 bases, with 5 bases between them. The CDR3 loop is CASGLQGTEAFF. The CDR3 bases that were read are TGTGCTAGTGGTTTGCAGGGCACTGAA.

As regards this clone: The read falls 3 residues short of the CDR3 end, and the missing part is taken from the germline J gene. This chain connects TRBV13 to TRBJ2-2; 11 nucleotides line up with TRBD2. The CDR3 totals 17 residues. Germline V gene lookup returns CDR1 PRHDT and CDR2 FYEKMQ (reference sequence). Germline trimming cut 1 base from V and 4 bases from J; bases unmatched to any gene: 5. CDR3 sequence reads: CASSLDPSGRSTGELFF. CDR3 DNA (partial): TGTGCCAGCAGCTTAGACCCTAGCGGGAGGAGCACCGGGGAG.

In regard to this clone: The CDR3 end falls 3 residues outside the read, so it is completed with the germline J gene. This chain links TRBV7-9 with TRBJ1-3; D may be TRBD1 (6 bases). The germline V and J ends were trimmed by 6 bases and 0 bases, with 12 bases remaining between them. CDR1 and CDR2 (germline): SEHNR, FQNEAQ (reference sequence). There are 15 residues in the CDR3. The CDR3 sequence is CASRPPGDSGNTIYF. CDR3 DNA (partial): TGTGCCAGCAGACCACCAGGGGACTCTGGAAACACC.

Note on this clone: The read comes to an end 3 residues before the CDR3 does, leaving the germline J gene to fill in the end. The J gene is TRBJ2-1, the V gene TRBV7-2; D may correspond to TRBD1 or TRBD2 (5 bases each). There are 13 residues in the CDR3. Trimming removed 5 bases at V and 8 bases at J, with 13 bases between. In germline, CDR1 is SGHTA, CDR2 FQGNSA. The CDR3 sequence is CASSPSGSHEQFF. The part of the CDR3 DNA that was read is TGTGCCAGCAGCCCCTCAGGGAGCCATGAG.

Concerning this clone itself: The read ends 3 residues shy of where the CDR3 ends; the end is completed using the germline J gene. This rearrangement joins TRBV6-2 or TRBV6-3 to TRBJ2-4; D is ambiguous. V gave up 3 bases and J gave up 0 bases, with 3 bases separating them. Per the germline V gene, CDR1 is MNHEY and CDR2 is SVGEGT. There are 13 residues in the CDR3. Incomplete CDR3 DNA: TGTGCCAGCAGTTATCTAGCCAAAAACATT. Translating gives CASSYLAKNI. The CDR3 in its entirety is CASSYLAKNIQYF.

On this clone itself: The CDR3 end is not reached by the read, which stops 3 residues before it; the germline J gene fills it in. V is TRBV2 and J is TRBJ2-2; 13 nucleotides align to TRBD2. The CDR3 runs to 16 residues. Trimming cost V 6 bases and J 5 bases; bases outside gene matches: 6. The germline gives CDR1 SNHLY, CDR2 FYNNEI. CDR3 DNA, as far as it was read: TGTGCCAGCAGCCCTACTAGCGGGAGGGATACCGGGGAG. This translates into CASSPTSGRDTGE. The whole CDR3 reads CASSPTSGRDTGELFF. Based on the CDR3 plus reference TRBV2 and TRBJ2-2, the full variable domain is EPEVTQTPSHQVTQMGQEVILRCVPISNHLYFYWYRQILGQKVEFLVSFYNNEISEKSEIFDDQFSVERPDGSNFTLKIRSTKLEDSAMYFCASSPTSGRDTGELFFGEGSRLTVL.

In regard to this clone: The sequence runs out 3 residues before the end of the CDR3; the remainder is reconstructed from the germline J gene. V and J are TRBV6-2 or TRBV6-3 and TRBJ2-7, with 7 bases matching TRBD1. The J segment lost 5 bases and the V segment lost 6 bases, leaving 13 bases of the junction unmatched. Per the germline V gene, CDR1 is MNHEY and CDR2 is SVGEGT. CDR3 length: 15 amino acids. CDR3 DNA (partial): TGTGCCAGCAGCCTCAGACAGGGTATTTTCCACGAG. It encodes CASSLRQGIFHE. The entire CDR3 sequence reads CASSLRQGIFHEQYF.

As regards this clone: With the read ending 3 residues before the CDR3 end, the germline J gene is used to fill in that end. The gene calls are TRBV18 and TRBJ1-1; no clear D. Trimming left V 0 bases short and J 5 bases short, with 10 bases between. Germline CDR1 and CDR2: KGHSH and LQKENI. The CDR3 is made up of 14 amino acids. The sequenced part of the CDR3 DNA is TGTGCCAGCTCACCACCCACGCGGGTTACTGAA. It translates to CASSPPTRVTE. The CDR3, in full, reads CASSPPTRVTEAFF.

A note on this clone: The read terminates 3 residues before the CDR3 end, so the remaining end is supplied by the germline J gene. The V and J genes are TRBV30 and TRBJ2-6; the D gene is possibly TRBD1 (5 bases). V was trimmed by 2 bases and J by 2 bases, leaving 10 bases between them. The germline V gene encodes CDR1 GTSNPN and CDR2 SVGIG (reference sequence). This CDR3 has 15 residues. This CDR3 is CAWSSRVTGANVLTF. The part of the CDR3 DNA that was read is TGTGCCTGGAGTAGCAGGGTCACTGGGGCCAACGTC.

Turning to this clone: Coverage ceases 3 residues before the CDR3 finishes, and the germline J gene fills in the end. The genes are TRBV19 and TRBJ2-4; 11 bases fit TRBD2. With 3 bases clipped from V and 2 bases from J, the junction kept 12 bases outside the gene matches. The CDR3 extends over 19 amino acids. CDR1 is LNHDA, CDR2 SQIVND, per germline (reference sequence). The CDR3 protein is CASSITNSGGALTKNIQYF. CDR3 bases read: TGTGCCAGTAGTATTACGAATAGCGGGGGGGCCTTAACCAAAAACATT.

Remarks on this clone: The observed sequence ends 3 residues before the CDR3 terminus, with the missing tail filled in from the germline J gene. J is TRBJ2-7 and V is TRBV18; 7 bases are shared with TRBD1. Germline loops: CDR1 KGHSH, CDR2 LQKENI. Trimming at V came to 1 base and at J to 2 bases, leaving 8 bases not matched to a gene. CDR3 length: 16 amino acids. CDR3: CASSPQGASFPYEQYF. CDR3 DNA, as far as it was read: TGTGCCAGCTCACCACAGGGGGCGTCGTTTCCCTACGAG.

Points on this clone: The CDR3 end lies 3 residues beyond the end of the read and is filled in from the germline J gene. V usage is TRBV2 and J usage is TRBJ2-3; 7 bases align to TRBD2. CDR3 length: 16 amino acids. The germline V gene has CDR1 SNHLY and CDR2 FYNNEI. V shed 2 bases and J 2 bases; nucleotides not matched to a gene: 7. The CDR3 spells CASSEYLGTNTDTQYF. CDR3 DNA (partial): TGTGCCAGCAGTGAATATCTCGGGACTAACACAGATACG.

Comments on this clone: The CDR3 extends 3 residues past the end of the read, so its final part is completed from the germline J gene. The chain employs TRBV18 and TRBJ2-7; 13 bases match TRBD2. CDR3 size: 15 residues. Germline loops: CDR1 KGHSH, CDR2 LQKENI. V lost 3 bases to trimming and J lost 2 bases; unmatched junction nucleotides: 1. CDR3 bases read: TGTGCCAGCTCACCGACTAGCGGGAGGACCTACGAG. Translating it yields CASSPTSGRTYE. The whole CDR3 protein is CASSPTSGRTYEQYF.

Concerning this clone: The read halts 3 residues ahead of the CDR3 end, with the missing end drawn from the germline J gene. The chain couples TRBV5-6 to TRBJ2-5; 8 bases are a match to TRBD1. The germline V gene has CDR1 SGHDT and CDR2 YYEEEE. The junction had 8 bases not matched to a gene; V was cut back by 3 bases and J by 7 bases. The CDR3 totals 14 residues. The CDR3 region is CASSSGQAVGTQYF. The CDR3 bases that were read are TGTGCCAGCAGCTCGGGACAGGCGGTGGGGACC.

Notes on this clone: With the read ending 3 residues before the CDR3 end, the germline J gene is used to fill in that end. The chain is built from TRBV5-6 and TRBJ2-3, with 12 bases lining up with TRBD2. The germline gives CDR1 SGHDT, CDR2 YYEEEE. This CDR3 region has 14 residues. The chain's CDR3 is CASSLLAGGETQYF. The sequenced part of the CDR3 DNA is TGTGCCAGCAGCTTACTAGCGGGGGGAGAAACG.

Worth noting for this clone: The read stops 3 residues short of the end of the CDR3; the missing end is completed from the germline J gene. The chain joins TRBV19 to TRBJ1-2, with 10 bases identical to TRBD1. This CDR3 is 14 amino acids long. The ends lost 6 bases at V and 4 bases at J; junction bases unmatched: 5. Germline lookup yields CDR1 LNHDA and CDR2 SQIVND (reference sequence). The sequenced part of the CDR3 DNA is TGTGCCAGTAGCCGCGGGACAGGGGTCTATGGC. This gives the protein CASSRGTGVYG. The entire CDR3 protein is CASSRGTGVYGYTF.

The chain's CDR3 is CAVKGTDSYNEQFF. CDR3 DNA, as far as it was read: TGTGCCGTAAAAGGGACAGACTCCTACAATGAG. The chain has TRBV6-2 or TRBV6-3 and TRBJ2-1; 7 bases fit TRBD1. The read halts 3 residues ahead of the CDR3 end, with the missing end drawn from the germline J gene. The ends lost 11 bases at V and 0 bases at J; junction bases unmatched: 7. The CDR3 contains 14 residues. Germline-derived CDR1 and CDR2 are MNHEY and SVGEGT.

A remark on this clone: The read ends 3 residues shy of where the CDR3 ends; the end is completed using the germline J gene. The chain joins TRBV6-2 or TRBV6-3 to TRBJ1-2; the D is unclear. Germline V gives CDR1 MNHEY, CDR2 SVGEGT. The CDR3 covers 17 residues. The V end was cut by 4 bases, the J end by 6 bases, with 24 bases between. CDR3 DNA, as far as it was read: TGTGCCAGCAGTTTTTCCCTACCGGGTCGCCGAGGAGATGGC. This sequence encodes CASSFSLPGRRGDG. The complete CDR3 protein is CASSFSLPGRRGDGYTF.

Notes on this clone: The CDR3 extends 3 residues past the end of the read, so its final part is completed from the germline J gene. The rearrangement uses TRBV13 and TRBJ2-5; TRBD1 might be the D (6 bases). V was clipped by 1 base and J by 0 bases, with 12 bases between them. Per germline, CDR1 PRHDT and CDR2 FYEKMQ (reference sequence). The CDR3 has 16 residues. The CDR3 DNA, read in part, is TGTGCCAGCAGCTTAGTATCCAGGGGCCACCAAGAGACC. Its translation: CASSLVSRGHQET. The complete CDR3 reads CASSLVSRGHQETQYF.

On this clone itself: The read gets to within 3 residues of the CDR3 end, and the germline J gene fills in the rest. This chain uses TRBV2 with TRBJ2-7; D perhaps matches TRBD1 (7 bases). The CDR3 is made up of 14 amino acids. Germline lookup yields CDR1 SNHLY and CDR2 FYNNEI. V lost 3 bases, J lost 5 bases, and 14 bases lay in between. CDR3 in amino acids: CASSDRGDYDEQYF. The CDR3 DNA, read in part, is TGTGCCAGCAGTGACAGGGGGGATTACGACGAG.